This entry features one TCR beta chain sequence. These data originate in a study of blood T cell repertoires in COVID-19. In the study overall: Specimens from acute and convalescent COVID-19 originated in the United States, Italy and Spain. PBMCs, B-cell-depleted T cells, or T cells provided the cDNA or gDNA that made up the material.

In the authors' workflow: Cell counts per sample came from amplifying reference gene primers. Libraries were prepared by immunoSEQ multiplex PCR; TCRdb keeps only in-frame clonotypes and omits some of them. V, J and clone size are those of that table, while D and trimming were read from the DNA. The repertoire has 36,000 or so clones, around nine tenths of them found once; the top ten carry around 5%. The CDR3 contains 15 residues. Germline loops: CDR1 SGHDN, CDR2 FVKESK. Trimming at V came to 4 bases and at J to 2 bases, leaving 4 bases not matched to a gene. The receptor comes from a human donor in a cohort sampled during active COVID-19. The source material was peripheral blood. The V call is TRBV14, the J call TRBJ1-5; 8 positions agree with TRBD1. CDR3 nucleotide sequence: TGTGCCAGCAGCCCAGGGGGCTTGGGCAATCAGCCCCAGCATTTT. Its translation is CASSPGGLGNQPQHF.